This T cell receptor (beta chain) was sequenced in a study of OX40 agonist ivuxolimab in advanced cancers. Losses at the gene ends were 4 bases for V and 8 bases for J; bases not matched to a gene: 7. In germline, CDR1 is GTSNPN, CDR2 SVGIG (reference sequence). The CDR3 consists of 13 residues. Sequencing was performed with immunoSEQ multiplex PCR; in TCRdb, only in-frame clones are kept and a portion is missing. The table has about 72,000 clones, roughly four fifths seen once. The chain recombines TRBV30 with TRBJ1-4; 7 nucleotides align to TRBD1. The material was CD4+ or CD8+ T cells sorted from blood, obtained in a trial of the OX40 agonist ivuxolimab. This clonotype was sampled from an adult with an advanced solid tumor such as melanoma, head and neck, liver or kidney cancer. This CDR3 reads CAWTRGRGEKLFF. CDR3 in DNA: TGTGCCTGGACCAGGGGGAGAGGGGAAAAACTGTTTTTT.